The T cell receptor (beta chain) described here comes from a study of tumor-infiltrating lymphocytes in primary liver carcinoma. Study at large: About 3.5 to 8 million productive TCRbeta reads were obtained from the samples, with similar numbers across tissue types. Findings and caveats of the study: The study found a significantly higher top-250-clone fraction in tumors than in blood (p = 0.039).

The authors made TCR beta cDNA from 400 to 550 ng total RNA with a constant-region primer. Libraries of TCR beta came from three nested multiplex PCR rounds with slightly modified ARM-PCR. Use of TRBV1-TRBV30 forward primers with a C-beta reverse primer characterized the first two PCR rounds, which lasted around 9 cycles each. TCRdb re-called the multiplex PCR reads through MiXCR, storing one row per CDR3 protein. Here the sample spans some 320,000 distinct CDR3 sequences, 55% to 65% being singletons. They got blood RNA out of unsorted whole blood and also pulled out germline DNA. The CDR3 spans 13 residues. Germline V gives CDR1 MNHEY, CDR2 SVGAGI. Concerning this clonotype itself: The antigen is unknown. This may stem from a read error, because a much larger clone lies one nucleotide away.

This chain joins TRBV6-5 and TRBJ2-1; D not certain. Sequenced input: peripheral blood. The sequence was collected from a man aged 35-49 years with primary liver carcinoma and hepatitis B virus infection. CDR3 coding DNA: TGTGCCAGCAGTGGCCGATCCAGCAATGAGCACTTCTTC. It translates to CASSGRSSNEHFF.